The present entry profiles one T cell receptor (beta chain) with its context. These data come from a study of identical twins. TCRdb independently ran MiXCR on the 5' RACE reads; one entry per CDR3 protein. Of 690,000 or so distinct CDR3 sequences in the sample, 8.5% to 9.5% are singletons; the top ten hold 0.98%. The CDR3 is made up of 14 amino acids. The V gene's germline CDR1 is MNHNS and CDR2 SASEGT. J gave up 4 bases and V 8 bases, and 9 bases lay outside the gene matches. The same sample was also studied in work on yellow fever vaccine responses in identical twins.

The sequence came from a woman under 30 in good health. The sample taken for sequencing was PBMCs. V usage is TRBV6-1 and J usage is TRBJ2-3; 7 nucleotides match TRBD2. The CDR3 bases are TGTGCCAGCTCCCGTCCGGGACTATCAGATACGCAGTATTTT. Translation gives CASSRPGLSDTQYF.